The rows below give T cell receptor beta chains drawn from one sample of a study of OX40 agonist ivuxolimab in advanced cancers. The assay was immunoSEQ multiplex PCR, and TCRdb's table has in-frame clones only and misses some. Here the sample table reports 22 clones. The material was obtained in a trial of the OX40 agonist ivuxolimab. The origin of the receptors is an adult with an advanced solid tumor such as melanoma, head and neck, liver or kidney cancer. The CDR3 runs from the conserved cysteine through the conserved F or W. The D gene is left open where the match is weak.

CDR3 length,D gene,J gene,V gene,CDR3 protein,CDR3 DNA
14,.,TRBJ1-4,TRBV11-3,CASSLGGTFEKLFF,TGTGCCAGCAGCTTAGGGGGGACATTTGAAAAACTGTTTTTT
15,.,TRBJ2-7,TRBV11-3,CASSLDQGFYYEQYF,TGTGCCAGCAGCTTAGATCAGGGCTTCTACTACGAGCAGTACTTC
17,TRBD1,TRBJ1-1,TRBV5-1,CASSSVPGQGWNTEAFF,TGCGCCAGCAGCTCGGTCCCGGGACAGGGGTGGAACACTGAAGCTTTCTTT
14,.,TRBJ2-2,TRBV12-2,CASGWDTNTGELFF,TGTGCCAGTGGTTGGGACACAAACACCGGGGAGCTGTTTTTT
15,TRBD1,TRBJ2-1,TRBV6-8,CASSSMGQGSDEQFF,TGTGCCAGCAGTTCTATGGGACAGGGGTCCGATGAGCAGTTCTTC
15,.,TRBJ1-1,TRBV11-3,CASSLGRMRNTEAFF,TGTGCCAGCAGCTTAGGTAGGATGAGGAACACTGAAGCTTTCTTT
14,.,TRBJ1-2,TRBV6-1,CASSEVAQAHGYTF,TGTGCCAGCAGTGAAGTGGCTCAGGCTCATGGCTACACCTTC
13,.,TRBJ2-7,TRBV6-8,CASSVGATYEQYF,TGTGCCAGCAGTGTCGGGGCTACCTACGAGCAGTACTTC